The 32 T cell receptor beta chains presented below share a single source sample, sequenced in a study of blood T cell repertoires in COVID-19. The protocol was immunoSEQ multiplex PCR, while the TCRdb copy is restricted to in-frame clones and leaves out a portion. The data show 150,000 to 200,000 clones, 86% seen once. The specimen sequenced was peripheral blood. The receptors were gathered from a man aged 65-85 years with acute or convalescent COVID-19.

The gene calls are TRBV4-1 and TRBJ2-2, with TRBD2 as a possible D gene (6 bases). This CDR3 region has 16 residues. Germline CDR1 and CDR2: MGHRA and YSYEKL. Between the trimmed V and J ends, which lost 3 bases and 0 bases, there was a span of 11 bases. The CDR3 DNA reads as TGCGCCAGCAGCCACAACCTAGCGCCGAACACCGGGGAGCTGTTTTTT. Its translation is CASSHNLAPNTGELFF.

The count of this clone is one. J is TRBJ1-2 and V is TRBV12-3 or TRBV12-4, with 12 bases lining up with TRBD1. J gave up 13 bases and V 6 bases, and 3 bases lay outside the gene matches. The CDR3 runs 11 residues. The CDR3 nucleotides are TGTGCCAGCAGGGGACAGGGGGCAGGCACCTTC. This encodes CASRGQGAGTF.

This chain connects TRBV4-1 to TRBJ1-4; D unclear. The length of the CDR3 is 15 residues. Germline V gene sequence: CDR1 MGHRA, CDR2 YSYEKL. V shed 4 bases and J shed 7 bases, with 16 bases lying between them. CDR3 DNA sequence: TGCGCCAGCAGCCGAAGGGAGCAGCCGATTGAAAAACTGTTTTTT. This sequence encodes CASSRREQPIEKLFF.

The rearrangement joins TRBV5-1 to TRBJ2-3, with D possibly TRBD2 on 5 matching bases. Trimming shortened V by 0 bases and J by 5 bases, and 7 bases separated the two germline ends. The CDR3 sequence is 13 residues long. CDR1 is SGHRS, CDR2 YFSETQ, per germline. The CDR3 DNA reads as TGCGCCAGCAGCTTGGCCGGGGAAGATACGCAGTATTTT. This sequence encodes CASSLAGEDTQYF.

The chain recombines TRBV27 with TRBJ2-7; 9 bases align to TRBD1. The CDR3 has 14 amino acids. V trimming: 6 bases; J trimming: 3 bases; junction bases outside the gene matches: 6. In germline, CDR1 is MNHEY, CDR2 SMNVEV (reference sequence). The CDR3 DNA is TGTGCCAGCAGGCGGGGACAGGGTGACTACGAGCAGTACTTC. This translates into CASRRGQGDYEQYF.

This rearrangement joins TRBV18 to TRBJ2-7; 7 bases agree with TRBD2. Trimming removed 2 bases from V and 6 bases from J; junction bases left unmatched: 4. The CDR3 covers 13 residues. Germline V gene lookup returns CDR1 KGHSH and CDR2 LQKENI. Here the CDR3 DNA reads TGTGCCAGCTCACCAAGCGGGGCTGGCGAGCAGTACTTC. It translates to CASSPSGAGEQYF.

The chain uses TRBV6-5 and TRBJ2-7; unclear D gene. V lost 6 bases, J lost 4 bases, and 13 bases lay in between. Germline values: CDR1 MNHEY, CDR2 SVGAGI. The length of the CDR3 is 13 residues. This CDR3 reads CASSLAALYEQYF. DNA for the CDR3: TGTGCCAGCAGCTTAGCCGCCCTATACGAGCAGTACTTC.

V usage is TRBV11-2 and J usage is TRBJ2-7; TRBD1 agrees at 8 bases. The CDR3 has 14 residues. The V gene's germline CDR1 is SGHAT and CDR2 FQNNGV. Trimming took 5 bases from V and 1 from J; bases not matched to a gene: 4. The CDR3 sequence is CASSTGGRSYEQYF. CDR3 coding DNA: TGTGCCAGCAGCACAGGGGGTAGGTCCTACGAGCAGTACTTC. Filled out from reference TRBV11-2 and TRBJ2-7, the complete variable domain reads EAGVAQSPRYKIIEKRQSVAFWCNPISGHATLYWYQQILGQGPKLLIQFQNNGVVDDSQLPKDRFSAERLKGVDSTLKIQPAKLEDSAVYLCASSTGGRSYEQYFGPGTRLTVT.

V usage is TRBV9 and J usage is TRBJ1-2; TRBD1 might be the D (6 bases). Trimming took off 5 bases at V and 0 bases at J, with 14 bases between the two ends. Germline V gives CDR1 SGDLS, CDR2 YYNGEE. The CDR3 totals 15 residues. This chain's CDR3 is CASSTGSQTNYGYTF. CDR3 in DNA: TGTGCCAGCAGTACAGGGTCGCAAACTAACTATGGCTACACCTTC.

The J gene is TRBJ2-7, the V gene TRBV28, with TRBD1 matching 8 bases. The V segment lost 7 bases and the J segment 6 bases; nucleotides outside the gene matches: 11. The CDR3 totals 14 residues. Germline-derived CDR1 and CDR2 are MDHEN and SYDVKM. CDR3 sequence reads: CASTFDRGFIEQYF. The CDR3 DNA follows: TGTGCCAGCACCTTCGACAGGGGATTCATCGAGCAGTACTTC.

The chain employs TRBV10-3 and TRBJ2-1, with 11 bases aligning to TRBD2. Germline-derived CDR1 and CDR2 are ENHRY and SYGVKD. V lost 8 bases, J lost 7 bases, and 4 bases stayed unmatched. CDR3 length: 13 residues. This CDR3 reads CAIEIAGGNEQFF. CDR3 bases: TGTGCCATCGAGATAGCGGGAGGGAATGAGCAGTTCTTC.

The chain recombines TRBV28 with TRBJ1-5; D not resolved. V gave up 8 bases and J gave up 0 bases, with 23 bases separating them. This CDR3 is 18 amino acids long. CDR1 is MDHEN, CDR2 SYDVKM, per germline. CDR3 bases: TGTGCCAGCTGCCTCGTAGACATGCCTCTTGGTAGCAATCAGCCCCAGCATTTT. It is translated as CASCLVDMPLGSNQPQHF.

Here the CDR3 DNA reads TGTGCCAGTATAGGCAGGGGACCCATCGAGGAGACCCAGTACTTC. It translates to CASIGRGPIEETQYF. The genes are TRBV19 and TRBJ2-5; the D gene is possibly TRBD1 (6 bases). Germline V lookup: CDR1 LNHDA, CDR2 SQIVND (reference sequence). The CDR3 runs to 15 residues. The V gene lost 7 bases and the J gene lost 5 bases, with 20 bases spanning the gap.

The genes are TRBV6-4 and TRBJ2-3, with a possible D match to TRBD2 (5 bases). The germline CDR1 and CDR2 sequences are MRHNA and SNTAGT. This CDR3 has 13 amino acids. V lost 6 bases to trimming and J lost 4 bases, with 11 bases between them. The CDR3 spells CASSPERSDTQYF. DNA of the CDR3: TGTGCCAGCAGCCCCGAGCGGTCAGATACGCAGTATTTT.

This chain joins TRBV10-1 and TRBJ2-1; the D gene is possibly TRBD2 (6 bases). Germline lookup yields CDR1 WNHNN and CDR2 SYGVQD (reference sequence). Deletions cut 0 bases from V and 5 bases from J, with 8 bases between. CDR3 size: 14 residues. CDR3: CASSESSGDNEQFF. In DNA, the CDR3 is TGCGCCAGCAGTGAGTCGTCGGGAGACAATGAGCAGTTCTTC.

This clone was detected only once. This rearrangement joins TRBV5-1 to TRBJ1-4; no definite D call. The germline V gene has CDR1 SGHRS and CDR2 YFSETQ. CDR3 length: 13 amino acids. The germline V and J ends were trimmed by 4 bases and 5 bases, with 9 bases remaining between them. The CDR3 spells CASSPDKNEKLFF. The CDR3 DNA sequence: TGCGCCAGCAGCCCCGACAAGAATGAAAAACTGTTTTTT.

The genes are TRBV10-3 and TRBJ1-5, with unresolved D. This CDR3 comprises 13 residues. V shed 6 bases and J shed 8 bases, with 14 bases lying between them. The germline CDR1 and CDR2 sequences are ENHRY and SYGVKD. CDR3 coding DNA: TGTGCCATCAGGAAAGACGGACTCGAGCCCCAGCATTTT. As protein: CAIRKDGLEPQHF.

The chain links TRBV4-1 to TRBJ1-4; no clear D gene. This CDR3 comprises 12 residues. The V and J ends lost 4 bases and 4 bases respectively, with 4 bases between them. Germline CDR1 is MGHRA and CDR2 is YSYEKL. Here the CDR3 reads CASSPLNEKLFF. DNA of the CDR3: TGCGCCAGCAGCCCTCTTAATGAAAAACTGTTTTTT.

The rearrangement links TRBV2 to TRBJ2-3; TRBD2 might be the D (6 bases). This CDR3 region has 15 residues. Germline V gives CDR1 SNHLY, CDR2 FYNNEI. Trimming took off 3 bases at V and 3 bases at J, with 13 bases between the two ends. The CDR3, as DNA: TGTGCCAGCAGTGAGTCCCTTGGGGGGACAGATACGCAGTATTTT. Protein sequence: CASSESLGGTDTQYF.

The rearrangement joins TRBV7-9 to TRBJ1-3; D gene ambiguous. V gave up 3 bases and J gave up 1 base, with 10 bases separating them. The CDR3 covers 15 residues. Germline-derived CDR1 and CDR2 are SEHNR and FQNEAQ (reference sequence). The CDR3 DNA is TGTGCCAGCAGCTTCCACTCGGGGTCTGGAAACACCATATATTTT. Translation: CASSFHSGSGNTIYF.

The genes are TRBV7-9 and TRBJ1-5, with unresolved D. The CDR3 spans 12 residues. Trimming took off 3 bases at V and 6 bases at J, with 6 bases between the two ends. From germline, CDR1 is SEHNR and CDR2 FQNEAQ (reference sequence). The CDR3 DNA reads TGTGCCAGCAGCTTTTCTCTTCAGCCCCAGCATTTT. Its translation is CASSFSLQPQHF.

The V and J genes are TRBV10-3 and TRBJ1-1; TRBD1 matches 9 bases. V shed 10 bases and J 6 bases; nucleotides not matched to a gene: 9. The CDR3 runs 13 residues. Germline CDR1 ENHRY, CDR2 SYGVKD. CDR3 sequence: CATRGTGSPEAFF. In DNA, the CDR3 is TGTGCCACACGCGGGACAGGGTCGCCTGAAGCTTTCTTT.

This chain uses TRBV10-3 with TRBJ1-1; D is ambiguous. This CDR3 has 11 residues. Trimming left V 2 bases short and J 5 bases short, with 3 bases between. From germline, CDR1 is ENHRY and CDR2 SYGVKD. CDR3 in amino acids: CAISEHTEAFF. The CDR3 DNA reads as TGTGCCATCAGTGAGCATACTGAAGCTTTCTTT.

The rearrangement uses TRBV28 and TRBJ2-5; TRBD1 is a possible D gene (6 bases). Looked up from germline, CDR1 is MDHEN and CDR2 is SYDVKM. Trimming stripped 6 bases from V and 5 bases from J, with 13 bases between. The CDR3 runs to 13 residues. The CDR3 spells CASSSGHRETQYF. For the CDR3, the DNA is TGTGCCAGCAGCTCGGGACATCGCGAGACCCAGTACTTC.

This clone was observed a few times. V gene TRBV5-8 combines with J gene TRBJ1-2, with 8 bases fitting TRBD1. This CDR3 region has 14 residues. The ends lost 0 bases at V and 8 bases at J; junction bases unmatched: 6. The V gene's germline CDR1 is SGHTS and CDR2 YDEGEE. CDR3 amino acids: CASSLDDRGIGYTF. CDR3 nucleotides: TGTGCCAGCAGCTTGGACGACAGGGGCATCGGCTACACCTTC.

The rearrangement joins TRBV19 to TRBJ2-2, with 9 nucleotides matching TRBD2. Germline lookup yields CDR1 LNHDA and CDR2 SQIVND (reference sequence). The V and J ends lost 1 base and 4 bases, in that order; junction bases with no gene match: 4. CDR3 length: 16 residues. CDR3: CASSIGSGGLTGELFF. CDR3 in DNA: TGTGCCAGTAGTATAGGTAGCGGGGGCCTCACCGGGGAGCTGTTTTTT.

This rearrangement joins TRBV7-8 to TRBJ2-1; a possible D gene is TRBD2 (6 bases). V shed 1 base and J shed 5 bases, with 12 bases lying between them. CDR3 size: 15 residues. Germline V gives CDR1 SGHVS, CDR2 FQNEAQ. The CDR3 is CASSLDRGTHNEQFF. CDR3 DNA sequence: TGTGCCAGCAGCTTAGATCGCGGGACCCACAATGAGCAGTTCTTC.

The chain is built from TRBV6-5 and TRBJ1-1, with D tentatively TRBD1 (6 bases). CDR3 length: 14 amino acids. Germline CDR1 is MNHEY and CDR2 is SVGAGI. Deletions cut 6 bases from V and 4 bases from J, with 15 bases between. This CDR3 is CASRYREGGTEAFF. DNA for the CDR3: TGTGCCAGCAGATACAGGGAAGGGGGCACTGAAGCTTTCTTT.

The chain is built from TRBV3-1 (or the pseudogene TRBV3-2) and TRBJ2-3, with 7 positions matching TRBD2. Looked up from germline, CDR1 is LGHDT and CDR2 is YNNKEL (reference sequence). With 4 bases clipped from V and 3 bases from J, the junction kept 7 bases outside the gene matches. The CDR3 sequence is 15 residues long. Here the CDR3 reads CASSRGGGETDTQYF. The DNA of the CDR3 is TGTGCCAGCAGCCGGGGCGGGGGAGAGACAGATACGCAGTATTTT.

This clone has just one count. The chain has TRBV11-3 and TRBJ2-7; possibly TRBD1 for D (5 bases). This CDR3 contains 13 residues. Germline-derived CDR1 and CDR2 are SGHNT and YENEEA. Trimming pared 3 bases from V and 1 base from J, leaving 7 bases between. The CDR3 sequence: CASSLDKSYEQYF. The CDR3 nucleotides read TGTGCCAGCAGCTTGGACAAATCCTACGAGCAGTACTTC. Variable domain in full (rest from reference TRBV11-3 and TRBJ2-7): EAGVVQSPRYKIIEKKQPVAFWCNPISGHNTLYWYLQNLGQGPELLIRYENEEAVDDSQLPKDRFSAERLKGVDSTLKIQPAELGDSAVYLCASSLDKSYEQYFGPGTRLTVT.

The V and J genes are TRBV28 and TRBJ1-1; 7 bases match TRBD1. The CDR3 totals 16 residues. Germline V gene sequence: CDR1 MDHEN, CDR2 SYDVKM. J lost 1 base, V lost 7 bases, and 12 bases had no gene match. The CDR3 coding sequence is TGTGCCAGCACCTCCCCTTTAGGGGGCGAGAACACTGAAGCTTTCTTT. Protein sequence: CASTSPLGGENTEAFF.

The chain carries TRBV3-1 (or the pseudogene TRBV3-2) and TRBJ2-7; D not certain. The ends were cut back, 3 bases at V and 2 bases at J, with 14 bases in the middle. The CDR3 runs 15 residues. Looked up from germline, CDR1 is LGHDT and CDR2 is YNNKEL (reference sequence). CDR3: CASSHRTYRAYEQYF. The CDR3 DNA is TGTGCCAGCAGCCACCGAACCTATCGCGCCTACGAGCAGTACTTC.